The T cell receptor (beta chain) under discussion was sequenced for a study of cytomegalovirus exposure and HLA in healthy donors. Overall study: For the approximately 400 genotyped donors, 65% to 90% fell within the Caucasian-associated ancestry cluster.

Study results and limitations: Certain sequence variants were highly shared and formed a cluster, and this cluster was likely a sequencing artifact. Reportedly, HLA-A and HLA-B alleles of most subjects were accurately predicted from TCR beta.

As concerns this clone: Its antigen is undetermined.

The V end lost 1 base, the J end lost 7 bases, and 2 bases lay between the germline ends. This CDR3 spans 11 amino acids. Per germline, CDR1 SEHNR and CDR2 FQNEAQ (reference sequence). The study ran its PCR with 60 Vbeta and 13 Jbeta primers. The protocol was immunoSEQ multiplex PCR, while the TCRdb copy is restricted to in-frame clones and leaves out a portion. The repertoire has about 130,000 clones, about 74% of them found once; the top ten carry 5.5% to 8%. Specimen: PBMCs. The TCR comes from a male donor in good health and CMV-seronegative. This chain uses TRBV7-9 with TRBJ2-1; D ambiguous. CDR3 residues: CASSLVNEQFF. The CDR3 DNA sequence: TGTGCCAGCAGCTTAGTAAATGAGCAGTTCTTC. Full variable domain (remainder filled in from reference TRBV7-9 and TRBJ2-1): DTGVSQNPRHKITKRGQNVTFRCDPISEHNRLYWYRQTLGQGPEFLTYFQNEAQLEKSRLLSDRFSAERPKGSFSTLEIQRTEQGDSAMYLCASSLVNEQFFGPGTRLTVL.